This is a list of T cell receptor beta chains from one sample in a study of post-analysis software for immune sequencing data. Via MiXCR, TCRdb re-called the PCR reads, giving one row per CDR3 protein. The sample records 150,000 to 200,000 distinct CDR3 sequences, roughly 30% being singletons. Material: blood. The receptors here all came from a girl aged 5 to 17 with multiple sclerosis. CDR3s include the opening cysteine and the closing phenylalanine or tryptophan. The D gene is left open where the match is weak. For some rows the clone size is stated as once, few or many, or as a class when expanded; others skip it.

length,J,size,V,D,CDR3,DNA
16,TRBJ2-1,-,TRBV6-6,TRBD2,CASSWSLAGSYNEQFF,TGTGCCAGCAGTTGGTCTCTAGCGGGCTCCTACAATGAGCAGTTCTTC
14,TRBJ1-2,once,TRBV20-1,-,CSARRGAGSYGYTF,TGCAGTGCTAGACGGGGGGCAGGGTCCTATGGCTACACCTTC
13,TRBJ2-3,-,TRBV7-3,-,CASSFTSSDTQYF,TGTGCCAGCAGCTTCACTAGCTCAGATACGCAGTATTTT
15,TRBJ2-1,-,TRBV9,-,CASSATPRLANEQFF,TGTGCCAGCAGCGCTACTCCCCGCCTCGCCAATGAGCAGTTCTTC
16,TRBJ2-1,many,TRBV11-1,TRBD2,CASSFGQAGGPNEQFF,TGTGCCAGCAGCTTTGGGCAAGCGGGAGGGCCTAATGAGCAGTTCTTC
15,TRBJ1-2,many,TRBV12-3/TRBV12-4,-,CASSFFRGPDYGYTF,TGTGCCAGCAGTTTTTTCCGGGGTCCTGACTATGGCTACACCTTC
13,TRBJ1-1,many,TRBV12-3/TRBV12-4,-,CASTRAKDTEAFF,TGTGCCAGCACACGGGCGAAGGACACTGAAGCTTTCTTT
15,TRBJ2-3,-,TRBV25-1,TRBD2,CASSDFKRGAGTQYF,TGTGCCAGCAGTGACTTCAAGCGGGGGGCGGGTACGCAGTATTTT
14,TRBJ1-2,-,TRBV5-1,TRBD1,CASSLDRGLDGHTF,TGCGCCAGCAGCTTGGACAGGGGGCTTGATGGCCACACCTTC
12,TRBJ2-1,many,TRBV6-5,-,CASSPGNNEQFF,TGTGCCAGCAGTCCGGGTAACAATGAGCAGTTCTTC
14,TRBJ2-1,-,TRBV5-4,-,CASSQGFSYNEQFF,TGTGCCAGCAGCCAGGGCTTCTCCTACAATGAGCAGTTCTTC
10,TRBJ2-7,few,TRBV24-1,-,CATRLYEQYF,TGTGCCACCAGGCTCTACGAGCAGTACTTC
15,TRBJ2-1,many,TRBV6-6,-,CASNIAPSSYNEQFF,TGTGCCAGCAACATAGCGCCTAGCTCCTACAATGAGCAGTTCTTC
15,TRBJ2-5,many,TRBV7-8,-,CASSLVVTGWETQYF,TGTGCCAGCAGCTTAGTTGTGACGGGGTGGGAGACCCAGTACTTC
16,TRBJ2-7,many,TRBV18,-,CASSPNTGGQVYEQYF,TGTGCCAGCTCACCAAACACCGGGGGGCAGGTCTACGAGCAGTACTTC
15,TRBJ2-3,many,TRBV5-1,-,CASSFDGASTDTQYF,TGCGCCAGCAGCTTCGACGGGGCTAGCACAGATACGCAGTATTTT
18,TRBJ1-2,many,TRBV4-1,TRBD1,CASSQVVFPGQGTYGYTF,TGCGCCAGCAGCCAAGTCGTGTTCCCGGGACAGGGGACCTATGGCTACACCTTC